These T cell receptor beta chains were read from a single sample in a study of cytomegalovirus exposure and HLA in healthy donors. Sequencing was performed with immunoSEQ multiplex PCR; in TCRdb, only in-frame clones are kept and a portion is missing. The sample shows 95,000 to 120,000 clones, around 77% of them seen only once. Sample: PBMCs. Receptor source: a woman in her twenties or thirties in good health and CMV-seropositive. Both conserved end residues are part of each CDR3. D genes are given only for firm matches. Expanded clones are given a class, and other clones once, few, many or no size at all.

TRBV10-3	TRBD2	TRBJ2-7	-	CAISKTSGSAVEQYF	TGTGCCATCAGTAAGACTAGCGGGAGTGCAGTCGAGCAGTACTTC
TRBV30	TRBD2	TRBJ2-7	-	CAWTGTSGSLSYEQYF	TGTGCCTGGACCGGGACTAGCGGGAGTCTTTCCTACGAGCAGTACTTC
TRBV19	-	TRBJ1-5	few	CASRNRGGGFQPQHF	TGTGCCAGTAGGAATCGCGGGGGGGGGTTTCAGCCCCAGCATTTT
TRBV2	TRBD1	TRBJ2-2	-	CASRQGANTGELFF	TGTGCCAGCAGACAGGGGGCGAACACCGGGGAGCTGTTTTTT
TRBV9	TRBD1	TRBJ2-2	-	CASSVAGTGNTGELFF	TGTGCCAGCAGCGTCGCAGGGACAGGGAACACCGGGGAGCTGTTTTTT
TRBV7-3	TRBD1	TRBJ2-1	once	CASSSDRGAYNEQFF	TGTGCCAGCAGCTCCGACAGGGGCGCCTACAATGAGCAGTTCTTC
TRBV5-1	-	TRBJ2-5	few	CASSLAGQGIRAETQYF	TGCGCCAGCAGCTTGGCCGGGCAGGGGATACGAGCAGAGACCCAGTACTTC
TRBV5-8	-	TRBJ1-5	-	CASSLSGNQPQHF	TGTGCCAGCAGCTTGTCCGGGAATCAGCCCCAGCATTTT
TRBV29-1	TRBD1	TRBJ2-5	-	CSVDRKETQYF	TGCAGCGTGGACAGGAAAGAGACCCAGTACTTC
TRBV19	TRBD2	TRBJ2-2	-	CASSWLAETGELFF	TGTGCCAGTAGTTGGCTAGCGGAGACCGGGGAGCTGTTTTTT
TRBV18	-	TRBJ1-5	-	CASSPLRTGGQNNQPQHF	TGTGCCAGCTCACCACTACGGACGGGGGGTCAGAACAATCAGCCCCAGCATTTT
TRBV5-1	TRBD2	TRBJ2-7	-	CASSLVVAGAYEQYF	TGCGCCAGCAGCTTGGTGGTAGCGGGAGCCTACGAGCAGTACTTC
TRBV9	-	TRBJ1-1	-	CASSVGRENTEAFF	TGTGCCAGCAGCGTAGGACGGGAGAACACTGAAGCTTTCTTT
TRBV6-5	TRBD1	TRBJ2-6	-	CASTTTGVGANVLTF	TGTGCCAGCACCACGACAGGGGTTGGGGCCAACGTCCTGACTTTC
TRBV18	-	TRBJ2-1	-	CASSPRNSVENPYNEQFF	TGTGCCAGCTCACCACGAAATTCTGTAGAGAACCCCTACAATGAGCAGTTCTTC
TRBV5-1	-	TRBJ2-7	-	CASSPRTDTYEQYF	TGCGCCAGCAGCCCCAGGACGGACACCTACGAGCAGTACTTC
TRBV7-2	TRBD1	TRBJ1-6	-	CASSFKLTGSGNSPLHF	TGTGCCAGCAGCTTCAAACTGACAGGGTCAGGGAATTCACCCCTCCACTTT
TRBV11-3	-	TRBJ2-1	-	CASSLDRSGQFF	TGTGCCAGCAGCTTAGATCGGTCTGGGCAGTTCTTC
TRBV15	-	TRBJ2-7	-	CATSRGDRGTYEQYF	TGTGCCACCAGCAGAGGGGACCGCGGGACCTACGAGCAGTACTTC
TRBV5-1	-	TRBJ2-5	-	CASSGRGGEQETQYF	TGCGCCAGCAGCGGCAGGGGTGGTGAACAAGAGACCCAGTACTTC
TRBV29-1	-	TRBJ2-3	-	CSVEAATGDTQYF	TGCAGCGTTGAAGCCGCCACGGGAGATACGCAGTATTTT
TRBV5-6	TRBD2	TRBJ2-5	-	CASSSVVSGTRETQYF	TGTGCCAGCAGTTCGGTGGTCAGCGGGACTCGAGAGACCCAGTACTTC
TRBV6-5	-	TRBJ1-1	-	CASSDGINFLGAFF	TGTGCCAGCAGTGACGGGATAAACTTTCTCGGGGCTTTCTTT
TRBV30	-	TRBJ2-7	-	CAWSSERGGQYF	TGTGCCTGGAGTTCCGAAAGGGGCGGGCAGTACTTC
TRBV5-1	TRBD1	TRBJ1-6	few	CASSSGQNNSPLHF	TGCGCCAGCAGCTCGGGACAGAATAATTCACCCCTCCACTTT
TRBV6-5	-	TRBJ2-7	few	CASSPQGGGGYEQYF	TGTGCCAGCAGTCCACAGGGTGGTGGGGGCTACGAGCAGTACTTC
TRBV11-2	-	TRBJ2-1	few	CASSSWSGQFF	TGTGCCAGCAGCTCCTGGAGCGGGCAGTTCTTC
TRBV15	-	TRBJ1-6	-	CATSSRGSSSYNSPLHF	TGTGCCACCAGCAGCCGCGGGTCCAGCTCCTATAATTCACCCCTCCACTTT
TRBV10-3	-	TRBJ2-1	-	CAIMASTNEQFF	TGTGCCATCATGGCTAGTACCAATGAGCAGTTCTTC
TRBV6-1	TRBD1	TRBJ2-3	once	CASSDFIQGAVDTQYF	TGTGCCAGCAGTGACTTTATACAGGGGGCAGTGGATACGCAGTATTTT
TRBV7-9	TRBD1	TRBJ1-1	-	CASSSYRGRVTEAFF	TGTGCCAGCAGCTCTTACAGGGGTCGTGTCACTGAAGCTTTCTTT